Sequencing of this T cell receptor beta chain was carried out in a study of blood T cell repertoires in COVID-19. Using immunoSEQ multiplex PCR, the repertoire was profiled, and TCRdb retains in-frame clones only, with some absent. The sample has roughly 400,000 clones, 80% to 90% seen once; the top ten hold 1% to 1.3%. Germline V gene lookup returns CDR1 WNHNN and CDR2 SYGVQD (reference sequence). This CDR3 region has 15 residues. V trimming: 3 bases; J trimming: 1 base; junction bases outside the gene matches: 4. The V and J genes are TRBV10-1 and TRBJ2-5; TRBD1 aligns across 8 bases. The sequenced sample was PBMCs or T cells enriched from blood (not recorded which). This receptor was obtained from a man aged 25 to 40 who had recovered from COVID-19. The CDR3 protein is CASSDSGQGQETQYF. The CDR3, as DNA: TGCGCCAGCAGTGACTCCGGACAGGGCCAAGAGACCCAGTACTTC.